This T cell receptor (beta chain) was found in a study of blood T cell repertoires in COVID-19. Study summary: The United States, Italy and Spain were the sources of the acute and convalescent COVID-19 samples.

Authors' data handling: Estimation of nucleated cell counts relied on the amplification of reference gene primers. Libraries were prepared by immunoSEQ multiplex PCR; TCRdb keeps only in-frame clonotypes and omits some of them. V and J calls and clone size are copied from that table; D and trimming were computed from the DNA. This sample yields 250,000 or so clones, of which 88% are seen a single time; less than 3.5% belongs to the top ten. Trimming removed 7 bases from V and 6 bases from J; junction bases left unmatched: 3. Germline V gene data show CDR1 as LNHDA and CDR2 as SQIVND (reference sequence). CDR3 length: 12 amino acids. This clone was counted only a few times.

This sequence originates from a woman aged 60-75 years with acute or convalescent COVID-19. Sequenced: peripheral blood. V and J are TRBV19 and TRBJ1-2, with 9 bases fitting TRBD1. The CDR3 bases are TGTGCCAGTAAAAGGACAGGGGATGGCTACACCTTC. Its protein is CASKRTGDGYTF.